This T cell receptor beta chain originates from a study of T cells in Graves' hyperthyroidism and ophthalmopathy. Whole-study findings and limits: Blood also carried most thyroid clonotypes expanded above 0.001.

TCR beta CDR3 regions were amplified from RNA. A set of HTBI primers served as the primers for a first-round RT-PCR of the TCR CDR3. One entry per CDR3 protein, called by TCRdb with MiXCR from the multiplex PCR reads. The table shows 330,000 or so distinct CDR3 sequences, with 15% to 20% occurring only once. Duration under 3 months, a NOSPECS grade of at least 4, and a Clinical Activity Score of at least 3 characterized the ophthalmopathy patients. For the diagnoses, clinical symptoms, serum thyroxine and TRAb, thyroid ultrasound and orbital computed tomography were used. From approximately 9.5 ml of fresh peripheral blood, PBMCs were isolated. V lost 0 bases and J lost 8, with 10 bases in between. The CDR3 is made up of 13 amino acids. CDR1 is LNHDA, CDR2 SQIVND, per germline (reference sequence). This clonotype was seen repeatedly, ten times or more. The target antigen is unknown.

The TCR was taken from a woman in her thirties or forties with Graves' ophthalmopathy. Sequenced material: blood. The chain is built from TRBV19 and TRBJ1-1; D remains ambiguous. The CDR3 sequence: CASSIDWEAEAFF. CDR3 DNA sequence: TGTGCCAGTAGTATAGATTGGGAGGCAGAAGCTTTCTTT.